This entry lists 15 T cell receptor beta chains sequenced from one sample in a study of blood T cell repertoires in COVID-19 (dated by TCRdb to 2020 to 2022). The receptor library was made with the immunoSEQ multiplex PCR assay. TCRdb holds this immuneACCESS table with in-frame rearrangements only. Some clones are missing; in checked studies, unresolved V genes explain under half, and the rest has no known cause. This sample gives more than 130,000 clones in total; approximately 87% of them show up just once. The ten largest clones add up to 4% to 4.5% of the sample. Sequencing input: peripheral blood. The receptors derive from a woman aged 40 to 50 with acute or convalescent COVID-19.

The V call is TRBV5-1, the J call TRBJ1-1, with TRBD1 matching over 11 bases. CDR1 is SGHRS, CDR2 YFSETQ, per germline. The junction had 7 bases not matched to a gene; V was cut back by 2 bases and J by 4 bases. The CDR3 covers 16 residues. CDR3 amino acids: CASSFKTGTGGTEAFF. As DNA, the CDR3 is TGCGCCAGCAGCTTCAAAACCGGGACAGGGGGCACTGAAGCTTTCTTT. The full variable domain, completed using reference TRBV5-1 and TRBJ1-1, is KAGVTQTPRYLIKTRGQQVTLSCSPISGHRSVSWYQQTPGQGLQFLFEYFSETQRNKGNFPGRFSGRQFSNSRSEMNVSTLELGDSALYLCASSFKTGTGGTEAFFGQGTRLTVV.

The gene calls are TRBV19 and TRBJ1-2, with 7 bases matching TRBD1. Germline loops: CDR1 LNHDA, CDR2 SQIVND (reference sequence). After removal of 6 bases from V and 0 bases from J, the junction contained 7 bases not matched to a gene. There are 15 residues in the CDR3. The CDR3 DNA reads as TGTGCCAGTAGAAAAACAGGGGCAGCTAACTATGGCTACACCTTC. It translates to CASRKTGAANYGYTF.

There are a few counts of this clone. The chain is built from TRBV7-3 and TRBJ2-3; D not resolved. V lost 1 base to trimming and J lost 6 bases, with 8 bases between them. Germline CDR1 is SGHTA and CDR2 is FQGTGA. CDR3 size: 13 residues. CDR3 nucleotide sequence: TGTGCCAGCAGCTTAAGCGTCGCGGATACGCAGTATTTT. This gives the protein CASSLSVADTQYF.

CDR3 in amino acids: CASSQDASGGLFTGELFF. As DNA, the CDR3 is TGCGCCAGCAGCCAAGACGCTAGCGGGGGGCTTTTCACCGGGGAGCTGTTTTTT. This rearrangement joins TRBV4-3 to TRBJ2-2; 11 nucleotides align to TRBD2. The CDR3 has 18 amino acids. Unmatched junction bases numbered 7, after V lost 0 bases and J lost 4 bases. Germline loops: CDR1 LGHNA, CDR2 YSLEER.

This sequence joins TRBV2 and TRBJ2-7; D gene unclear. The CDR3 is 11 residues long. Trimming removed 1 base from V and 4 bases from J, with 2 bases in between. Germline CDR1 is SNHLY and CDR2 is FYNNEI. CDR3 loop: CASSEVYEQYF. The DNA of the CDR3 is TGTGCCAGCAGTGAAGTATACGAGCAGTACTTC.

The V and J genes are TRBV4-2 and TRBJ1-5, with 8 bases fitting TRBD1. V lost 0 bases, J lost 7 bases, and 5 bases stayed unmatched. The CDR3 sequence is 15 residues long. CDR1 is LGHNA and CDR2 is YNFKEQ in the germline V gene. CDR3 sequence: CASSQEGGQEQPQHF. In DNA form, the CDR3 reads TGTGCCAGCAGCCAAGAAGGGGGACAGGAGCAGCCCCAGCATTTT.

The genes are TRBV4-3 and TRBJ1-1, with TRBD1 matching over 9 bases. The CDR3 covers 18 residues. Germline V gene sequence: CDR1 LGHNA, CDR2 YSLEER. J lost 0 bases, V lost 4 bases, and 12 bases had no gene match. CDR3 coding DNA: TGCGCCAGCAGCCCCGGAGGGACAGGGCCTTCGATGAACACTGAAGCTTTCTTT. It codes for CASSPGGTGPSMNTEAFF.

J is TRBJ2-4 and V is TRBV7-2; 8 bases are shared with TRBD1. In germline, CDR1 is SGHTA, CDR2 FQGNSA. J lost 8 bases, V lost 2 bases, and 2 bases had no gene match. The CDR3 has 13 residues. The CDR3 region has the DNA TGTGCCAGCAGCTTAAGACAGGGGTACATTCAGTACTTC. Translated, it gives CASSLRQGYIQYF.

The chain couples TRBV3-1 (or the pseudogene TRBV3-2) to TRBJ1-6; TRBD1 might be the D (5 bases). CDR3 length: 16 amino acids. Germline V gene sequence: CDR1 LGHDT, CDR2 YNNKEL (reference sequence). V was shortened by 5 bases and J by 8 bases, with 19 bases between the two germline ends. The CDR3: CASSDAAGLWDSPLHF. In nucleotides, the CDR3 is TGTGCCAGCAGCGATGCCGCGGGGCTTTGGGATTCACCCCTCCACTTT.

The chain uses TRBV29-1 and TRBJ1-4; 9 bases line up with TRBD1. This CDR3 contains 12 residues. The J segment lost 8 bases and the V segment lost 4 bases, leaving 2 bases of the junction unmatched. Per the germline V gene, CDR1 is SQVTM and CDR2 is ANQGSEA. The CDR3 protein is CSVGGTGEKLFF. The CDR3 coding sequence is TGCAGCGTTGGGGGGACAGGGGAAAAACTGTTTTTT.

This clone was seen once. V usage is TRBV7-8 and J usage is TRBJ1-1; maybe TRBD1 (5 bases). The CDR3 totals 15 residues. V lost 0 bases and J 3 bases, leaving 11 bases between the germline ends. The germline V gene encodes CDR1 SGHVS and CDR2 FQNEAQ. CDR3 in DNA: TGTGCCAGCAGCTTAGCGCTGGGAGGGGACACTGAAGCTTTCTTT. It codes for CASSLALGGDTEAFF.

The rearrangement joins TRBV28 to TRBJ2-1, with TRBD2 identical over 13 bases. The CDR3 covers 16 residues. Germline values: CDR1 MDHEN, CDR2 SYDVKM. The V segment lost 3 bases and the J segment 4 bases; nucleotides outside the gene matches: 3. CDR3: CASSFGLAGVYNEQFF. The DNA of the CDR3 is TGTGCCAGCAGTTTCGGACTAGCGGGGGTTTACAATGAGCAGTTCTTC.

CDR3 in amino acids: CASSSGGAQETQYF. The CDR3 DNA sequence: TGCGCCAGCAGCAGCGGGGGGGCTCAAGAGACCCAGTACTTC. The chain employs TRBV5-1 and TRBJ2-5; 10 positions agree with TRBD2. Germline V gene lookup returns CDR1 SGHRS and CDR2 YFSETQ. The J segment lost 2 bases and the V segment lost 4 bases, leaving 2 bases of the junction unmatched. CDR3 length: 14 residues.

This sequence joins TRBV3-1 (or the pseudogene TRBV3-2) and TRBJ1-3; no definite D call. The CDR3 runs to 15 residues. V was shortened by 4 bases and J by 1 base, with 11 bases between the two germline ends. Germline lookup yields CDR1 LGHDT and CDR2 YNNKEL (reference sequence). The DNA for the CDR3 is TGTGCCAGCAGCCCCAGACGGGATTCTGGAAACACCATATATTTT. Translating it yields CASSPRRDSGNTIYF.

J is TRBJ1-1 and V is TRBV19, with TRBD1 identical over 9 bases. In germline, CDR1 is LNHDA, CDR2 SQIVND (reference sequence). Losses at the gene ends were 3 bases for V and 4 bases for J; bases not matched to a gene: 12. The CDR3 is 17 residues long. CDR3 protein: CASSISGTGFRGTEAFF. The CDR3 DNA reads TGTGCCAGTAGTATCTCCGGGACAGGGTTCCGGGGCACTGAAGCTTTCTTT.